The clone carrying this T cell receptor beta chain has a count of ten or more. Its cognate antigen is unknown. These data are taken from a study of response to subunit inactivated influenza vaccine. Findings and caveats of the study: T cells newly recruited by each seasonal influenza vaccination are few, the authors suggested.

The V and J ends lost 4 bases and 1 base respectively, with 11 bases between them. Germline assignment: CDR1 SQVTM and CDR2 ANQGSEA. The CDR3 extends over 14 amino acids. One entry per CDR3 protein results from TCRdb running MiXCR on the RT-PCR reads. The sample gives about 180,000 distinct CDR3 sequences, nearly 9.5% of which show up once; under 13% is in the top ten. The chain joins TRBV29-1 to TRBJ1-5; D might be TRBD1 (6 bases). The sequence was obtained from a man between 50 and 59 years old who received an inactivated influenza vaccine. The sequenced sample was non-naive T cells sorted from PBMCs, obtained on the day of vaccination. The CDR3 protein is CSVAGEASNQPQHF. In DNA, the CDR3 is TGCAGCGTTGCAGGGGAGGCGAGCAATCAGCCCCAGCATTTT.